The text below deals with one TCR beta chain. Its antigen is not known. The CDR3 sequence is 19 residues long. The V end lost 2 bases, the J end lost 0 bases, and 21 bases lay between the germline ends. CDR1 and CDR2 (germline): SGHRS, YFSETQ. This sample was included in a study of T-cell reconstitution after alpha-beta-depleted transplantation in children. Study conclusions and caveats: Roughly two months post-transplant, alpha-beta T cells reportedly originated from several hundred graft clones that had expanded.

Unique molecular identifiers were used to barcode this TCRbeta library. TCRdb analysed the PCR reads with MiXCR anew, one entry per CDR3 protein. Of 700,000 to 950,000 distinct CDR3 sequences in the sample, roughly 15% were seen once. Specimen: PBMCs, mostly from graft donor cells, collected 360 days after TCRalphabeta/CD19-depleted stem cell transplant. The receptor's source is a male patient under 18 who had a stem cell transplant for acute lymphoblastic leukemia, so the T cells may come from the graft donor. The chain carries TRBV5-1 and TRBJ2-1, with D perhaps TRBD2 (5 bases). The CDR3 DNA follows: TGCGCCAGCAGCTTCAGCGGACTTTGGGGTGACGGCTCCTACAATGAGCAGTTCTTC. Translated, it gives CASSFSGLWGDGSYNEQFF.